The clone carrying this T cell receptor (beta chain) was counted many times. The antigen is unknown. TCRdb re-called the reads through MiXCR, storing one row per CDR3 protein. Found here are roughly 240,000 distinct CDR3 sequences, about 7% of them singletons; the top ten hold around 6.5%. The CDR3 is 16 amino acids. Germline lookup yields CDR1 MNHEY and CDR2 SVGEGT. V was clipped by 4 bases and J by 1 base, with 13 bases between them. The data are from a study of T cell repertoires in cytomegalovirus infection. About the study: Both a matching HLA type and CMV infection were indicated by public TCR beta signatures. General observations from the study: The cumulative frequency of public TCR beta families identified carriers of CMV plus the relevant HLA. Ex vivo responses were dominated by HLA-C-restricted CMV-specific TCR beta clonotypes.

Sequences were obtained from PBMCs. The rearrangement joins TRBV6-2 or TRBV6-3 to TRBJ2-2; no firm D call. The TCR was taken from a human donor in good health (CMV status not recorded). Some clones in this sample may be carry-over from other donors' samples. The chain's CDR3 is CASSSLRRGNTGELFF. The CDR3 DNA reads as TGTGCCAGCAGTTCCCTCCGAAGAGGGAACACCGGGGAGCTGTTTTTT.